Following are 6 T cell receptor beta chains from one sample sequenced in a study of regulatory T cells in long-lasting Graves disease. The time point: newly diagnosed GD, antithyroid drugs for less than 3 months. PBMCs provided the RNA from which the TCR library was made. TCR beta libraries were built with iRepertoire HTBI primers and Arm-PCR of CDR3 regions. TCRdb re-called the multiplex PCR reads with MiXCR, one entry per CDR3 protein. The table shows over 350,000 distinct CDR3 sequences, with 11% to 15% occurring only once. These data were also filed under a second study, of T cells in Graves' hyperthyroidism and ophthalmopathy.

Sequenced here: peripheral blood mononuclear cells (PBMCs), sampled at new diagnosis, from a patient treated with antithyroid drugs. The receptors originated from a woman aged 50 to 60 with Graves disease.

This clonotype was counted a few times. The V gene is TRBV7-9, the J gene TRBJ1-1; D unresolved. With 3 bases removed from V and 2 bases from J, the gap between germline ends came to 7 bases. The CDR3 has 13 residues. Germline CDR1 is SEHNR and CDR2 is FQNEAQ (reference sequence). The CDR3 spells CASSFSINTEAFF. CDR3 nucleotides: TGTGCCAGCAGCTTCAGTATTAACACTGAAGCTTTCTTT. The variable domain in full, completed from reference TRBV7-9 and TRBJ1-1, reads DTGVSQNPRHKITKRGQNVTFRCDPISEHNRLYWYRQTLGQGPEFLTYFQNEAQLEKSRLLSDRFSAERPKGSFSTLEIQRTEQGDSAMYLCASSFSINTEAFFGQGTRLTVV.

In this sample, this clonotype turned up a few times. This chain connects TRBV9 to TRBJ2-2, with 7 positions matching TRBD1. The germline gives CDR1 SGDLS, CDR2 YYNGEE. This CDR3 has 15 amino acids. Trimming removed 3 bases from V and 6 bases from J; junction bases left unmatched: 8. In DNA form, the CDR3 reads TGTGCCAGCAGCGACGGGACAGCCTCTTCCGGGGAGCTGTTTTTT. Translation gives CASSDGTASSGELFF.

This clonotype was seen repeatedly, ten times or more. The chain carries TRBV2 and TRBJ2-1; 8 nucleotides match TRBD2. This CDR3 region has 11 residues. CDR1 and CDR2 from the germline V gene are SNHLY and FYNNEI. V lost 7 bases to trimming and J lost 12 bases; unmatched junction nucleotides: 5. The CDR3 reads CASKREGGQFF. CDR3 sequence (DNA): TGTGCCAGCAAACGGGAGGGAGGGCAGTTCTTC.

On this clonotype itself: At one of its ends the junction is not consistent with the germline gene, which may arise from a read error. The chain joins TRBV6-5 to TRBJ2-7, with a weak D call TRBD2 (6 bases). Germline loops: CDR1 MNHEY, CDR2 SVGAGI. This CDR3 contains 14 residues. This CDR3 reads CVSSYSGGGNEQYF. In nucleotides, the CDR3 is TGTGTCAGCAGTTACTCGGGTGGCGGGAATGAGCAGTACTTC.

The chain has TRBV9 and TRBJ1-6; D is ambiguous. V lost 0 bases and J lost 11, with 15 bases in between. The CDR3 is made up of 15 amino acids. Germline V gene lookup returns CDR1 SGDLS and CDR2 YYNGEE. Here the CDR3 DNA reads TGTGCCAGCAGCGTAGGTTGGAGGGTTGGACCACCCCTCCACTTT. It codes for CASSVGWRVGPPLHF.

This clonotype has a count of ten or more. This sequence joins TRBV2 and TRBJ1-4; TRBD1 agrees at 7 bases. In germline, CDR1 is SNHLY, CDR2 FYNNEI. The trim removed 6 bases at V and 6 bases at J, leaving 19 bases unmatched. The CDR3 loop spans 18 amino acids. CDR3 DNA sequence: TGTGCCAGCAGCGCCCTCGTAGAGGAGGCGACAGGGTATGAAAAACTGTTTTTT. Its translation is CASSALVEEATGYEKLFF. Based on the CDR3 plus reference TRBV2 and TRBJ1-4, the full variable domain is EPEVTQTPSHQVTQMGQEVILRCVPISNHLYFYWYRQILGQKVEFLVSFYNNEISEKSEIFDDQFSVERPDGSNFTLKIRSTKLEDSAMYFCASSALVEEATGYEKLFFGSGTQLSVL.